The 15 T cell receptor beta chains in this list originate from one sample, sequenced in a study of T cells in Graves' hyperthyroidism and ophthalmopathy. The CDR3 regions of TCR beta were amplified from RNA transcripts. In the first-round RT-PCR of the TCR CDR3, the HTBI primer set was used. TCRdb itself ran the multiplex PCR reads through MiXCR, one entry per CDR3 protein. This table holds about 400,000 distinct CDR3 sequences, more than 15% found once. Specimen: blood. These receptors were collected from a young woman with Graves' hyperthyroidism that later progressed to Graves' ophthalmopathy.

This clonotype has ten or more counts. The CDR3 loop reads CASSLEIGTSGYEQYF. DNA of the CDR3: TGCGCCAGCAGCTTGGAGATCGGGACTAGCGGCTACGAGCAGTACTTC. The V call is TRBV5-1, the J call TRBJ2-7; 11 bases are a match to TRBD2. The germline V gene has CDR1 SGHRS and CDR2 YFSETQ. This CDR3 comprises 16 residues. The junction had 5 bases not matched to a gene; V was cut back by 0 bases and J by 3 bases. Complete variable domain (other parts from reference TRBV5-1 and TRBJ2-7): KAGVTQTPRYLIKTRGQQVTLSCSPISGHRSVSWYQQTPGQGLQFLFEYFSETQRNKGNFPGRFSGRQFSNSRSEMNVSTLELGDSALYLCASSLEIGTSGYEQYFGPGTRLTVT.

V usage is TRBV28 and J usage is TRBJ1-6, with 9 bases that match TRBD1. Looked up from germline, CDR1 is MDHEN and CDR2 is SYDVKM. This CDR3 spans 17 amino acids. Unmatched junction bases numbered 13, after V lost 5 bases and J lost 8 bases. CDR3 coding DNA: TGTGCCAGCAGTCCGTTATACCTAGACAGGGGGGATTCACCCCTCCACTTT. Translated, it gives CASSPLYLDRGDSPLHF.

This clonotype was seen at least ten times. The chain is built from TRBV11-2 and TRBJ2-1; no clear D gene. This CDR3 contains 13 residues. Per the germline V gene, CDR1 is SGHAT and CDR2 is FQNNGV. V lost 1 base and J lost 3, with 4 bases in between. The CDR3 DNA follows: TGTGCCAGCAGCTTAGGCCGCTACAATGAGCAGTTCTTC. As protein: CASSLGRYNEQFF. The variable domain in full, completed from reference TRBV11-2 and TRBJ2-1, reads EAGVAQSPRYKIIEKRQSVAFWCNPISGHATLYWYQQILGQGPKLLIQFQNNGVVDDSQLPKDRFSAERLKGVDSTLKIQPAKLEDSAVYLCASSLGRYNEQFFGPGTRLTVL.

The chain links TRBV6-5 to TRBJ2-1; 14 bases map to TRBD2. The trim removed 3 bases at V and 0 bases at J, leaving 1 base unmatched. The length of the CDR3 is 17 residues. From germline, CDR1 is MNHEY and CDR2 SVGAGI. DNA for the CDR3: TGTGCCAGCAGTTATGGGACTAGCGGGAGCTCCTACAATGAGCAGTTCTTC. It codes for CASSYGTSGSSYNEQFF.

This clonotype was observed many times. The chain couples TRBV29-1 to TRBJ2-3; TRBD1 matches at 10 bases. V lost 1 base to trimming and J lost 2 bases; unmatched junction nucleotides: 0. CDR1 SQVTM and CDR2 ANQGSEA come from the germline V gene. The CDR3 is 14 amino acids. The CDR3 protein is CSVEGQGATDTQYF. The CDR3 coding sequence is TGCAGCGTTGAAGGACAGGGGGCCACAGATACGCAGTATTTT.

The chain employs TRBV20-1 and TRBJ2-1, with D unresolved. The CDR3 is 10 residues long. Germline V CDR1 and CDR2: DFQATT, SNEGSKA (reference sequence). V was cut by 2 bases and J by 8 bases, with 4 bases left in between. The CDR3 DNA sequence: TGCAGTGCTAGACAGGATGAGCAGTTCTTC. Its protein is CSARQDEQFF.

This clonotype has only a few counts. The rearrangement joins TRBV24-1 to TRBJ2-1, with 8 nucleotides matching TRBD1. V lost 1 base and J lost 4; bases outside the gene matches: 5. The V gene's germline CDR1 is KGHDR and CDR2 SFDVKD. The CDR3 runs 16 residues. CDR3 sequence: CATSDLGTGAYNEQFF. DNA for the CDR3: TGTGCCACCAGTGATTTAGGGACAGGAGCATACAATGAGCAGTTCTTC.

Concerning this clonotype itself: One junction end disagrees with the germline gene, perhaps due to a read error. The chain links TRBV12-5 to TRBJ2-1; D might be TRBD1 (6 bases). The CDR3 length is 14 residues. CDR1 is LGHNT and CDR2 is FRNRAP in the germline V gene. DNA for the CDR3: TGTGCTAGTGGGCAAGGGGGTTTCTACAATGAGCCGTTCTTC. The encoded protein is CASGQGGFYNEPFF.

This clonotype was observed many times. The chain uses TRBV5-8 and TRBJ1-5; D is uncertain. The V gene's germline CDR1 is SGHTS and CDR2 YDEGEE. CDR3 length: 16 residues. Trimming removed 0 bases from V and 7 bases from J, with 17 bases in between. The CDR3 reads CASSLVSQEIGQPQHF. DNA for the CDR3: TGTGCCAGCAGCTTGGTGTCCCAGGAGATAGGACAGCCCCAGCATTTT.

At least ten counts were recorded for this clonotype. The chain is built from TRBV20-1 and TRBJ2-3; 9 bases line up with TRBD2. Losses at the gene ends were 0 bases for V and 2 bases for J; bases not matched to a gene: 6. From germline, CDR1 is DFQATT and CDR2 SNEGSKA (reference sequence). The CDR3 length is 16 residues. CDR3 DNA: TGCAGTGCTAGAGATGAACTAGCGGGTGACACAGATACGCAGTATTTT. Its translation: CSARDELAGDTDTQYF.

The V gene is TRBV14, the J gene TRBJ2-5; D ambiguous. The CDR3 has 17 residues. V was pared by 1 base and J by 5 bases, with 20 bases between. Germline V gives CDR1 SGHDN, CDR2 FVKESK. The CDR3 sequence is CASSQVWMSEDLETQYF. The DNA for the CDR3 is TGTGCCAGCAGCCAAGTGTGGATGTCGGAAGATTTGGAGACCCAGTACTTC.

The table lists this clonotype with a few counts. This sequence joins TRBV28 and TRBJ1-3; D gene uncertain. Germline CDR1 is MDHEN and CDR2 is SYDVKM. The CDR3 totals 16 residues. Trimming removed 2 bases from V and 0 bases from J, with 11 bases in between. The CDR3 nucleotides read TGTGCCAGCAGTTTAAGAGGGTCCTACTCTGGAAACACCATATATTTT. Protein product: CASSLRGSYSGNTIYF. Combining the CDR3 with reference TRBV28 and TRBJ1-3 gives the whole variable domain DVKVTQSSRYLVKRTGEKVFLECVQDMDHENMFWYRQDPGLGLRLIYFSYDVKMKEKGDIPEGYSVSREKKERFSLILESASTNQTSMYLCASSLRGSYSGNTIYFGEGSWLTVV.

The chain couples TRBV24-1 to TRBJ2-5, with D possibly being TRBD1 or TRBD2 (5 bases each). The CDR3 consists of 16 residues. Germline-derived CDR1 and CDR2 are KGHDR and SFDVKD. The V gene lost 7 bases and the J gene lost 1 base, with 18 bases spanning the gap. The CDR3 sequence is CATSGFRDGRQETQYF. The CDR3, as DNA: TGTGCCACCAGCGGCTTTCGGGACGGACGCCAAGAGACCCAGTACTTC.

This clonotype has at least ten counts. The V and J genes are TRBV7-2 and TRBJ2-7, with 8 nucleotides matching TRBD2. Looked up from germline, CDR1 is SGHTA and CDR2 is FQGNSA. The CDR3 totals 15 residues. V shed 5 bases, J shed 1 base, and the junction held 7 bases outside the gene matches. As DNA, the CDR3 is TGTGCCAGCAGCACCATTGCGGGAGGATCCTACGAGCAGTACTTC. Translating it yields CASSTIAGGSYEQYF.

The gene calls are TRBV2 and TRBJ2-5, with TRBD1 identical over 7 bases. Germline assignment: CDR1 SNHLY and CDR2 FYNNEI. This CDR3 is 14 amino acids long. Losses at the gene ends were 1 base for V and 4 bases for J; bases not matched to a gene: 3. CDR3 region: CASSEGHRGETQYF. The CDR3 region has the DNA TGTGCCAGCAGTGAAGGTCACAGGGGAGAGACCCAGTACTTC.